This TCR beta chain was profiled in a study of T cells in Graves' hyperthyroidism and ophthalmopathy. Looking at the study overall: Peripheral blood was secured at the point of initial diagnosis, before any treatment.

TCR beta CDR3 regions were amplified from RNA. HTBI primers drove first-round RT-PCR of the TCR CDR3. TCRdb fed the multiplex PCR reads into MiXCR, producing one record per CDR3 protein. The sample yields about 380,000 distinct CDR3 sequences, approximately 15% seen once. Between the trimmed V and J ends, which lost 2 bases and 6 bases, there was a span of 10 bases. This CDR3 has 13 residues. The germline V gene has CDR1 SGHTA and CDR2 FQGTGA. This clonotype was seen ten or more times. With a duration under 2 months, the hyperthyroidism was newly diagnosed in patients aged 18 to 65. The genes are TRBV7-3 and TRBJ1-1; D uncertain. The source of this sequence is a woman aged 60-70 years with Graves' hyperthyroidism. Material: blood. CDR3 sequence reads: CASSLARPAEAFF. In DNA form, the CDR3 reads TGTGCCAGCAGCTTAGCCAGGCCGGCTGAAGCTTTCTTT. The full variable domain, rest sourced from reference TRBV7-3 and TRBJ1-1, is GAGVSQTPSNKVTEKGKYVELRCDPISGHTALYWYRQSLGQGPEFLIYFQGTGAADDSGLPNDRFFAVRPEGSVSTLKIQRTERGDSAVYLCASSLARPAEAFFGQGTRLTVV.